A single T cell receptor beta chain is shown here with its context. The data are from a study of molecular identifiers for immune sequencing clone quantification. One entry per CDR3 protein, called by TCRdb with MiXCR from the PCR reads. The table includes hundreds of thousands of distinct CDR3 sequences, around 25% detected once. Trimming shortened V by 4 bases and J by 6 bases, and 19 bases separated the two germline ends. Germline values: CDR1 PRHDT, CDR2 FYEKMQ (reference sequence). The CDR3 length is 15 residues. Sequencing was performed on naive CD8+ T cells from blood, with Jurkat cell RNA spiked in. Subset meaning: FACS-sorted CD8+CD4-CCR7+CD45RA+ naive T cells. The TCR comes from a human donor in good health. Some libraries in this study had Jurkat cell RNA spiked in. V gene TRBV13 combines with J gene TRBJ2-7, with D perhaps matching TRBD1 (6 bases). The DNA of the CDR3 is TGTGCCAGCAGCTCGGAACTCAGGGGTATGGGCGAGCAGTACTTC. It yields the protein CASSSELRGMGEQYF.